This T cell receptor beta chain was identified in a study of identical twins. This clonotype was recorded many times. Its antigen is not known. General study findings and limits: Memory repertoires showed no such pattern, whereas abundant cord blood beta clonotypes carried fewer insertions. Out-of-frame alpha sequences that twins shared showed excess low generation probability.

The V end lost 8 bases, the J end lost 5 bases, and 16 bases lay between the germline ends. The germline V gene encodes CDR1 SQVTM and CDR2 ANQGSEA. The CDR3 spans 13 residues. TCRdb reprocessed the 5' RACE reads via MiXCR and lists one record per CDR3 protein. The sample shows hundreds of thousands of distinct CDR3 sequences, roughly 6% of them seen only once. With no exceptions, donors were healthy Caucasians. The source of this sequence is a man younger than 35 in good health. The sample consisted of naive T cells sorted from blood. The chain carries TRBV29-1 and TRBJ2-1, with D perhaps TRBD2 (5 bases). CDR3 amino acids: CSLNSPGNNEQFF. CDR3 sequence (DNA): TGCAGCCTAAATTCTCCCGGGAACAATGAGCAGTTCTTC.